The 2 T cell receptor beta chains below were found in one sample sequenced in a study of patients and donors after allogeneic stem cell transplantation. MiXCR, run by TCRdb on the RT-PCR reads, gives a single entry per CDR3 protein. The data hold about 410,000 distinct CDR3 sequences, with around 15% observed a single time. The material sequenced was blood, either unsorted or a sorted T cell fraction (not recorded which). All receptors come from a human donor who was either an allogeneic HSCT recipient or a stem cell or donor lymphocyte infusion donor (not recorded which). It is not recorded whose cells these are; they may come from a transplant donor.

This clonotype was detected only a few times. The CDR3 here is CSVGSTGRAEAFF. Here the CDR3 DNA reads TGCAGCGTTGGGTCGACAGGGAGGGCTGAAGCTTTCTTT. V and J are TRBV29-1 and TRBJ1-1, with 7 bases aligning to TRBD1. Trimming took 4 bases from V and 6 from J; bases not matched to a gene: 8. The CDR3 has 13 amino acids. CDR1 SQVTM and CDR2 ANQGSEA come from the germline V gene.

The chain uses TRBV18 and TRBJ2-4; D is ambiguous. The V and J ends lost 0 bases and 2 bases respectively, with 8 bases between them. CDR3 length: 15 amino acids. Per germline, CDR1 KGHSH and CDR2 LQKENI. This CDR3 is CASSPPATPKNIQYF. The CDR3 region has the DNA TGTGCCAGCTCACCACCTGCGACACCCAAAAACATTCAGTACTTC.